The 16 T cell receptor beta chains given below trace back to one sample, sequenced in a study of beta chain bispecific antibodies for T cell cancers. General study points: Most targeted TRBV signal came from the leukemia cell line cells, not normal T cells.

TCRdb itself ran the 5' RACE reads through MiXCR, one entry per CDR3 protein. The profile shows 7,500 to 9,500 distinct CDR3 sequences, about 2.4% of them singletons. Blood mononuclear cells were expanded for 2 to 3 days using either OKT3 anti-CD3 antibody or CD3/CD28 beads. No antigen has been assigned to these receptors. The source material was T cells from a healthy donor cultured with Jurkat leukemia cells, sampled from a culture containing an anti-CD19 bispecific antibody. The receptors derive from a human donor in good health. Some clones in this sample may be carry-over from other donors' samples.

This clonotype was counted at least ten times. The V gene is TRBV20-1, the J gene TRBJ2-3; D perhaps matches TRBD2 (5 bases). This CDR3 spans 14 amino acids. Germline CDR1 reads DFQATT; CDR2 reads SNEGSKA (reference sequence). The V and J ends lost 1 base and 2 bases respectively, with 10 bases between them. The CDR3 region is CSARGLLDTDTQYF. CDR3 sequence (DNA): TGCAGTGCTAGAGGTTTACTAGACACAGATACGCAGTATTTT.

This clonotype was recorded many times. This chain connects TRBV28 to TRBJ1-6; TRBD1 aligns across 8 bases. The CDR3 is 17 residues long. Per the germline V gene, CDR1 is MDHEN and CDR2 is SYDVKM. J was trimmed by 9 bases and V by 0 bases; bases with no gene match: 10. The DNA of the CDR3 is TGTGCCAGCAGTTTATGGATCGGTGGACAGGGTGGTTCACCCCTCCACTTT. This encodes CASSLWIGGQGGSPLHF.

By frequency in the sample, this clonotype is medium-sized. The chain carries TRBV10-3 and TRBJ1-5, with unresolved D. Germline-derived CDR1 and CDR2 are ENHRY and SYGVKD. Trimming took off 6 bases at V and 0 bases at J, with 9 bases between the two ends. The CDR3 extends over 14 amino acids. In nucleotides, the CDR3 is TGTGCCATCAGGGCGGGGAATAGCAATCAGCCCCAGCATTTT. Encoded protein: CAIRAGNSNQPQHF.

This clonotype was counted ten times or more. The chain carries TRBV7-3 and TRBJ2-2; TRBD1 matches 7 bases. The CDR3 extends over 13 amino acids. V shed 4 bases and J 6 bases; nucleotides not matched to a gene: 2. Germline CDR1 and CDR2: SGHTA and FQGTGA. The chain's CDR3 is CASSSTGAGELFF. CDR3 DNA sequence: TGTGCCAGCAGCTCCACAGGGGCCGGGGAGCTGTTTTTT. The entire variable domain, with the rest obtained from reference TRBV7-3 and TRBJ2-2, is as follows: GAGVSQTPSNKVTEKGKYVELRCDPISGHTALYWYRQSLGQGPEFLIYFQGTGAADDSGLPNDRFFAVRPEGSVSTLKIQRTERGDSAVYLCASSSTGAGELFFGEGSRLTVL.

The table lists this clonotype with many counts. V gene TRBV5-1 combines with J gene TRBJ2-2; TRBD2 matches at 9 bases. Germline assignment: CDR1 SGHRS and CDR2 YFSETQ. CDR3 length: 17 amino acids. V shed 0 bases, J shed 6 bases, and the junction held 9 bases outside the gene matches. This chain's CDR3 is CASSLDSLTSGSGELFF. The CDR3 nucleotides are TGCGCCAGCAGCTTGGATTCCTTGACTAGCGGTTCCGGGGAGCTGTTTTTT.

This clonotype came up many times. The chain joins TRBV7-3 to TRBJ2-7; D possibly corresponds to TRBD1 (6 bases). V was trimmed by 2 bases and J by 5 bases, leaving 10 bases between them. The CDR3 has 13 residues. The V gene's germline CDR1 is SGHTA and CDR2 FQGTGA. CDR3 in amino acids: CASSLGRGHEQYF. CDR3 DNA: TGTGCCAGCAGCTTAGGCAGGGGCCACGAGCAGTACTTC.

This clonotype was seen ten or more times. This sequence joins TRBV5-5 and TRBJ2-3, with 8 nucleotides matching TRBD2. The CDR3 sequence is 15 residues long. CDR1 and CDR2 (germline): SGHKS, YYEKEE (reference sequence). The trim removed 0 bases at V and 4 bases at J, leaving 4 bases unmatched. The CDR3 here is CASSLAGGQADTQYF. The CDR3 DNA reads TGTGCCAGCAGCTTGGCGGGGGGGCAGGCAGATACGCAGTATTTT.

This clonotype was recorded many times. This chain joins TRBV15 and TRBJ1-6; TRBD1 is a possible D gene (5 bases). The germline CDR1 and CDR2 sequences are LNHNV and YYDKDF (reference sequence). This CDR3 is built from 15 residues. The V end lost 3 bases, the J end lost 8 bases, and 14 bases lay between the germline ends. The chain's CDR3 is CATSSKAGLDSPLHF. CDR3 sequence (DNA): TGTGCCACCAGCAGCAAGGCAGGGCTCGATTCACCCCTCCACTTT.

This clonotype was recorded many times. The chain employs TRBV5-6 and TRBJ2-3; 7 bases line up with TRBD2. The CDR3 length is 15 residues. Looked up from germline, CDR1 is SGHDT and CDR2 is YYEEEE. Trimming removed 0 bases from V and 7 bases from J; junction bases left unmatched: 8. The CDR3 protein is CASSLGLAAANTQYF. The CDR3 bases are TGTGCCAGCAGCTTGGGCCTAGCGGCAGCGAATACGCAGTATTTT.

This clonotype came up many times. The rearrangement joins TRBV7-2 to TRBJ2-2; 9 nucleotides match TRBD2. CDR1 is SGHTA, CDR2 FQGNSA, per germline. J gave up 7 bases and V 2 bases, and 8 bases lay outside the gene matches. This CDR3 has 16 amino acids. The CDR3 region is CASSLSGGQSYGELFF. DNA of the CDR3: TGTGCCAGCAGCTTAAGCGGGGGGCAGAGCTACGGGGAGCTGTTTTTT.

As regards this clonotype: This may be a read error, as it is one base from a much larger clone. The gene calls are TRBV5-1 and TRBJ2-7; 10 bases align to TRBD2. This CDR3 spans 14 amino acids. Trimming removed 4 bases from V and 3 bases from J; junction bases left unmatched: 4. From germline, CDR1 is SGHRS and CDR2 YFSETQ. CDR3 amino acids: CASSRTSGNYEQYF. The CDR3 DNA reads TGCGCCAGCAGCCGGACTAGCGGCAACTACGAGCAGTACTTC.

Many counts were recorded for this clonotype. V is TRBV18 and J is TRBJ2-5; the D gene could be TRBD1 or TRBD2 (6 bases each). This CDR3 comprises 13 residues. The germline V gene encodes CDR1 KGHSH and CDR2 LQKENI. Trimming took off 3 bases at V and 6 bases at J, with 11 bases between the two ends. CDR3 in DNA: TGTGCCAGCTCACCGACGGGGGACAAGACCCAGTACTTC. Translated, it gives CASSPTGDKTQYF.

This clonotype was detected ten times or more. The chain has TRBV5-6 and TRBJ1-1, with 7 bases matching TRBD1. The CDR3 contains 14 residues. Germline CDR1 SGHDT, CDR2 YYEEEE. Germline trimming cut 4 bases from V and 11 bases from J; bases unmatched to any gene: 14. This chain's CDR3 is CASSPWNEGARAFF. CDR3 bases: TGTGCCAGCAGCCCTTGGAATGAGGGGGCGCGTGCTTTCTTT.

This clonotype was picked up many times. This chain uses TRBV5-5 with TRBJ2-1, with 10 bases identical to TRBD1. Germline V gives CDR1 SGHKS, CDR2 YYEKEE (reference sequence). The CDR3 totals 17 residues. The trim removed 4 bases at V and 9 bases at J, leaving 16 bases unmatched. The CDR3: CASSTDPGQGIIGEQFF. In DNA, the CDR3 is TGTGCCAGCAGCACCGATCCGGGACAGGGGATAATCGGTGAGCAGTTCTTC. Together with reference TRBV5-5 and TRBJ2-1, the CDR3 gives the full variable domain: DAGVTQSPTHLIKTRGQQVTLRCSPISGHKSVSWYQQVLGQGPQFIFQYYEKEERGRGNFPDRFSARQFPNYSSELNVNALLLGDSALYLCASSTDPGQGIIGEQFFGPGTRLTVL.

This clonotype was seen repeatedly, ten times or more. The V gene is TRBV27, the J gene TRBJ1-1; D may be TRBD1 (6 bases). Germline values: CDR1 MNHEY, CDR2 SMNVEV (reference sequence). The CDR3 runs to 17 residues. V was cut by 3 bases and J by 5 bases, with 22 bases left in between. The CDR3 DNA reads TGTGCCAGCAGTTTGGCACAGGGTATTCTAAGGACGACTGAAGCTTTCTTT. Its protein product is CASSLAQGILRTTEAFF.

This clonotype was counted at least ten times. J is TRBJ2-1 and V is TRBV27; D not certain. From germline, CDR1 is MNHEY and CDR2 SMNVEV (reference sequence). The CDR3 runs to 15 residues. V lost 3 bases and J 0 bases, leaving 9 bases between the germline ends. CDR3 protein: CASSFTPSSYNEQFF. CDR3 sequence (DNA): TGTGCCAGCAGTTTTACTCCGAGCTCCTACAATGAGCAGTTCTTC.